In its sample, the clone carrying this TCR beta chain was seen many times. Under the authors' procedure: Clinicopathological groups of papillary thyroid cancer showed CDR3 differences that were used to build a distant-metastasis classifier. TCRdb re-clonotyped the PCR reads via MiXCR. The V and J calls shown here were made by TCRdb, not taken from the authors' results. This sample has 35,000 to 50,000 clones, with roughly 17% found just once. This entry belongs to a study of metastatic and nonmetastatic thyroid tumors. All patients reached thyroid surgery having received no treatment beforehand. This CDR3 comprises 16 residues. CDR1 and CDR2 from the germline V gene are SGHVS and FNYEAQ. V was trimmed by 0 bases and J by 0 bases, leaving 9 bases between them.

The receptor was derived from a female donor with papillary thyroid cancer or a benign thyroid nodule (not recorded which). Some clones in this sample may be carry-over from other donors' samples. The chain recombines TRBV7-6 with TRBJ2-1; no definite D call. Input material: tumor tissue. The DNA of the CDR3 is TGTGCCAGCAGCTTAGCGATGGCGAGCTCCTACAATGAGCAGTTCTTC. Translating gives CASSLAMASSYNEQFF.